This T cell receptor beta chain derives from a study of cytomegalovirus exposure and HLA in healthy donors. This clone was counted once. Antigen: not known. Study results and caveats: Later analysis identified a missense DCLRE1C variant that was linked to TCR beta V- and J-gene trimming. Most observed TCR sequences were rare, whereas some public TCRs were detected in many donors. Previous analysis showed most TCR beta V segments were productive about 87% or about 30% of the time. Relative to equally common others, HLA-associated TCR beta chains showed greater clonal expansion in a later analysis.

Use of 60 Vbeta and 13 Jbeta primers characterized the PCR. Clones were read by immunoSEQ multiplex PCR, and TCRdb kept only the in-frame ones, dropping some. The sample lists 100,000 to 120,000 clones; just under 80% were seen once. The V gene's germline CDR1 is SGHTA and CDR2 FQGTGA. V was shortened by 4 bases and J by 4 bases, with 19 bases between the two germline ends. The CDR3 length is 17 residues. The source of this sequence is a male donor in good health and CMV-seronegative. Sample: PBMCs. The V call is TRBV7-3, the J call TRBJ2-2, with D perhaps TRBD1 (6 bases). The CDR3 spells CASSSTGTISSTGELFF. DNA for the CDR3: TGTGCCAGCAGCTCGACCGGGACAATTTCTAGCACCGGGGAGCTGTTTTTT. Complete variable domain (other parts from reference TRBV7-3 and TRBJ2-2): GAGVSQTPSNKVTEKGKYVELRCDPISGHTALYWYRQSLGQGPEFLIYFQGTGAADDSGLPNDRFFAVRPEGSVSTLKIQRTERGDSAVYLCASSSTGTISSTGELFFGEGSRLTVL.